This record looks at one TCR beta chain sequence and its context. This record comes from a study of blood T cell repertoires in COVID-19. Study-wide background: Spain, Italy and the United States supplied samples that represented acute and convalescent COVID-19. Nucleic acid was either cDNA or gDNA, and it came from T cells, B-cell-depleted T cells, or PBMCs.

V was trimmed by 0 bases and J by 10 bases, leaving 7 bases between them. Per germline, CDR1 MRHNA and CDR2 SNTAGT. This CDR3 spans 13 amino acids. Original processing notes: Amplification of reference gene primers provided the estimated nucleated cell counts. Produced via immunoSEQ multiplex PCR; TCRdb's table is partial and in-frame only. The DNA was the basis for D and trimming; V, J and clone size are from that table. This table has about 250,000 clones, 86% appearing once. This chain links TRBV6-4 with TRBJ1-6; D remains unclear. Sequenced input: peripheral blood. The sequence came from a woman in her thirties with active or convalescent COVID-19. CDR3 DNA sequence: TGTGCCAGCAGTGACTCGGCGGGGTCACCCCTCCACTTT. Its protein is CASSDSAGSPLHF.